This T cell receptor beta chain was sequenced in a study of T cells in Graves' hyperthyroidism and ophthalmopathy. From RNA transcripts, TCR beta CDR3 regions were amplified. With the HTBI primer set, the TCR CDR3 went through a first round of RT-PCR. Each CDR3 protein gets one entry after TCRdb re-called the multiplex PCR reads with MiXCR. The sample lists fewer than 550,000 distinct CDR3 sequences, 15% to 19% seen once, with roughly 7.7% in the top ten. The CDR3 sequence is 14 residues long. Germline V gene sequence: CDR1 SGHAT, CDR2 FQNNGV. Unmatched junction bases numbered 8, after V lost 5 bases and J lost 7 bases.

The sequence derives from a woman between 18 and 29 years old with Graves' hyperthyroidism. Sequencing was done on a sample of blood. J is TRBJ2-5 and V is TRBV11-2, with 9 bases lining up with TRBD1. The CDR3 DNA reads TGTGCCAGCAGCGAGGGACTGGGACAGGGGACCCAGTACTTC. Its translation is CASSEGLGQGTQYF.